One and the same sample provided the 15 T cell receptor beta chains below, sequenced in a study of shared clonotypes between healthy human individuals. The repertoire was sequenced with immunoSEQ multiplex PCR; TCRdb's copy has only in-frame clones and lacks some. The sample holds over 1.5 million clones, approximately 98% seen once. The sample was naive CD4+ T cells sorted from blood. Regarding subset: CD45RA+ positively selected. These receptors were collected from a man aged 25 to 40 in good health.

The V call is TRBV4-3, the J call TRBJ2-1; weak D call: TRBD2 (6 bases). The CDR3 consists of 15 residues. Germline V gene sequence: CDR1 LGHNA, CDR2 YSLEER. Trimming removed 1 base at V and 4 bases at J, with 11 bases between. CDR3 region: CASSQGPGLYNEQFF. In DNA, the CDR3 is TGCGCCAGCAGCCAAGGGCCGGGACTTTACAATGAGCAGTTCTTC.

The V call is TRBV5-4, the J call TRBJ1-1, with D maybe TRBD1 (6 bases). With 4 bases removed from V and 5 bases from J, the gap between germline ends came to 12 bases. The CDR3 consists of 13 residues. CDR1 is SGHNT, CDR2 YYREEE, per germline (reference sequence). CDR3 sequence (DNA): TGTGCCAGCAGCCCTCAGGGGCGTACTGAAGCTTTCTTT. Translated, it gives CASSPQGRTEAFF.

The CDR3 DNA is TGTGCCAGTAGTATAGGAGGAACTTCGGAGTTCTTC. Its translation is CASSIGGTSEFF. The chain has TRBV19 and TRBJ2-1; D gene uncertain. Trimming removed 1 base from V and 14 bases from J, with 12 bases in between. The V gene's germline CDR1 is LNHDA and CDR2 SQIVND (reference sequence). CDR3 size: 12 residues.

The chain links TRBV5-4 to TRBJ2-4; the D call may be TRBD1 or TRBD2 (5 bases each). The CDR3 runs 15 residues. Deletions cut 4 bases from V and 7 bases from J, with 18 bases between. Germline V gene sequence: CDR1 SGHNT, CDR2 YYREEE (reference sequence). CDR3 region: CASSLGGSWGNIQYF. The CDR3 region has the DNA TGTGCCAGCAGCCTGGGTGGGAGCTGGGGGAACATTCAGTACTTC.

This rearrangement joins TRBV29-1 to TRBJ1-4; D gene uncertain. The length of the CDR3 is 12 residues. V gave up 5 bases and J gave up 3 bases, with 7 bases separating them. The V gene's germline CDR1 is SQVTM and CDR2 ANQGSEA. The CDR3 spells CSVITPNEKLFF. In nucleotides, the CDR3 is TGCAGCGTTATAACCCCTAATGAAAAACTGTTTTTT.

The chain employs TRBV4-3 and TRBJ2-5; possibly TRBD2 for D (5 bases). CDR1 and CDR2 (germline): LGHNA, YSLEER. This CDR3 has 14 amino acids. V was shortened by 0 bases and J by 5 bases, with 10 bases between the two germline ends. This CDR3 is CASSQDTLVETQYF. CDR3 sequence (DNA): TGCGCCAGCAGCCAAGATACACTAGTGGAGACCCAGTACTTC.

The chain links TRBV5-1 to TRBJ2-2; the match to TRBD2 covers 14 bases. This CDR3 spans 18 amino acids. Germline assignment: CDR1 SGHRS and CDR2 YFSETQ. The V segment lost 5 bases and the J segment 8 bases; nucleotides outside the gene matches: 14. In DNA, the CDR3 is TGCGCCAGCAGACGTGTGCCGGGACTAGCGGGAGCAGGAGGGGAGCTGTTTTTT. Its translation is CASRRVPGLAGAGGELFF. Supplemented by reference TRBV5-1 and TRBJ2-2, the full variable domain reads KAGVTQTPRYLIKTRGQQVTLSCSPISGHRSVSWYQQTPGQGLQFLFEYFSETQRNKGNFPGRFSGRQFSNSRSEMNVSTLELGDSALYLCASRRVPGLAGAGGELFFGEGSRLTVL.

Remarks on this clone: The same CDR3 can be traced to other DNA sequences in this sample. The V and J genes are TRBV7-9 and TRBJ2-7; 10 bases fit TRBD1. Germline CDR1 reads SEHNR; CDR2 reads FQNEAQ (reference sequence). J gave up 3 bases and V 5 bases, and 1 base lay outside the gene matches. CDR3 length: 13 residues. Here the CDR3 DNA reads TGTGCCAGCAGCCGGGACAGGGGCTACGAGCAGTACTTC. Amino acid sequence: CASSRDRGYEQYF.

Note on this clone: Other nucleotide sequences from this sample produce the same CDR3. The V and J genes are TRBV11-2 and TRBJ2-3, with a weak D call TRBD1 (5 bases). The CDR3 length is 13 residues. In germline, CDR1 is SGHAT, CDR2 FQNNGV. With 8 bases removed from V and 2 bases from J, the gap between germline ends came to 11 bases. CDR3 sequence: CASSLGLTDTQYF. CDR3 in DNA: TGTGCCAGCTCCCTGGGGCTCACAGATACGCAGTATTTT.

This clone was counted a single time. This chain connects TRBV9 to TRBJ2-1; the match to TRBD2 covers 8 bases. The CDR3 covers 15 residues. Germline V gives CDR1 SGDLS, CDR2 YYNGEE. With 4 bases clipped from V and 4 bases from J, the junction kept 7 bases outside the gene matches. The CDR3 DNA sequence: TGTGCCAGCAGCCCCTGGACTAGCTCGTACAATGAGCAGTTCTTC. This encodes CASSPWTSSYNEQFF.

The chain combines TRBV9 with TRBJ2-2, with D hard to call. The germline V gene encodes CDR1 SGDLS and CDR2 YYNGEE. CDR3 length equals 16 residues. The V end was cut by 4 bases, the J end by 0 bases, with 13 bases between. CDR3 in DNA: TGTGCCAGCAGCCTTGGGCTGGCGGCGAACACCGGGGAGCTGTTTTTT. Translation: CASSLGLAANTGELFF. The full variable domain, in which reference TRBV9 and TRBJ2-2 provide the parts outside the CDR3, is DSGVTQTPKHLITATGQRVTLRCSPRSGDLSVYWYQQSLDQGLQFLIQYYNGEERAKGNILERFSAQQFPDLHSELNLSSLELGDSALYFCASSLGLAANTGELFFGEGSRLTVL.

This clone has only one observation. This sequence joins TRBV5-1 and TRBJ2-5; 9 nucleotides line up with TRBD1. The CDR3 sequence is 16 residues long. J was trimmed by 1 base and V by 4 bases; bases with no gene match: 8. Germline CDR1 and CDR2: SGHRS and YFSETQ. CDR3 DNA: TGCGCCAGCAGCCCCGGGACAGGGAGAGGCCAAGAGACCCAGTACTTC. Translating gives CASSPGTGRGQETQYF.

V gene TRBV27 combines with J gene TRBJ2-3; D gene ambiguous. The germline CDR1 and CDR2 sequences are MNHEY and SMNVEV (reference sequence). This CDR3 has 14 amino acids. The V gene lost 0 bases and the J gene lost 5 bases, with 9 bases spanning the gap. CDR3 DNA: TGTGCCAGCAGTTTATCCTCATTCAGAGATACGCAGTATTTT. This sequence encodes CASSLSSFRDTQYF.

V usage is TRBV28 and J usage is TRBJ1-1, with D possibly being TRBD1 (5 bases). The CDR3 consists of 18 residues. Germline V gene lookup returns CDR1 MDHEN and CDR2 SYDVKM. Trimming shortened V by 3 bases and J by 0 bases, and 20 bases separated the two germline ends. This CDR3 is CASSFTSGGVFMNTEAFF. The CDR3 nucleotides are TGTGCCAGCAGTTTTACCTCCGGGGGGGTGTTCATGAACACTGAAGCTTTCTTT.

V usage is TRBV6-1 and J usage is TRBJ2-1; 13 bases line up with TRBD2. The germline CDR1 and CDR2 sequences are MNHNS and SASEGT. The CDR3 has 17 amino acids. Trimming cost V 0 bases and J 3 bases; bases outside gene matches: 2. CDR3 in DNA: TGTGCCAGCAGTGAAGCGGGACTAGCGGGGAGCTACAATGAGCAGTTCTTC. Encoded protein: CASSEAGLAGSYNEQFF.